The 22 T cell receptor beta chains listed next were all sequenced from one sample in a study of lymphopenia after photon versus proton radiotherapy. Profiled with immunoSEQ multiplex PCR; TCRdb holds only in-frame clones, not every one. The data show roughly 30,000 clones, roughly 89% seen once. Sequencing was performed on peripheral blood, taken from a patient treated with proton-based radiotherapy. The origin of the receptors is a woman between 55 and 75 years old with cholangiocarcinoma. Some clones in this sample may be carry-over from other donors' samples.

The chain's CDR3 is CASSPQGLVDYGYTF. CDR3 nucleotide sequence: TGTGCCAGCAGCCCACAGGGTCTCGTGGACTATGGCTACACCTTC. The chain couples TRBV5-4 to TRBJ1-2; tentatively, D is TRBD1 (6 bases). The CDR3 loop spans 15 amino acids. CDR1 and CDR2 from the germline V gene are SGHNT and YYREEE (reference sequence). The V gene lost 4 bases and the J gene lost 3 bases, with 16 bases spanning the gap. The full variable domain, with the rest looked up from reference TRBV5-4 and TRBJ1-2, is ETGVTQSPTHLIKTRGQQVTLRCSSQSGHNTVSWYQQALGQGPQFIFQYYREEENGRGNFPPRFSGLQFPNYSSELNVNALELDDSALYLCASSPQGLVDYGYTFGSGTRLTVV.

This sequence joins TRBV2 and TRBJ1-1, with D perhaps matching TRBD1 (6 bases). Trimming pared 5 bases from V and 3 bases from J, leaving 7 bases between. The germline gives CDR1 SNHLY, CDR2 FYNNEI. The CDR3 extends over 12 amino acids. The CDR3 DNA follows: TGTGCCAGCAGTACAGGGTACACTGAAGCTTTCTTT. It codes for CASSTGYTEAFF.

V gene TRBV6-6 combines with J gene TRBJ1-1; D unresolved. Per germline, CDR1 MNHNY and CDR2 SVGAGI (reference sequence). Trimming removed 2 bases from V and 0 bases from J, with 10 bases in between. CDR3 size: 15 residues. The chain's CDR3 is CASSYDLALNTEAFF. CDR3 coding DNA: TGTGCCAGCAGTTACGATTTGGCTTTGAACACTGAAGCTTTCTTT.

The chain links TRBV11-3 to TRBJ2-3, with D tentatively TRBD1 (5 bases). The CDR3 consists of 14 residues. V lost 5 bases to trimming and J lost 3 bases, with 12 bases between them. Germline assignment: CDR1 SGHNT and CDR2 YENEEA. CDR3 amino acids: CASSRSRGTDTQYF. DNA of the CDR3: TGTGCCAGCAGCCGCTCTAGGGGAACAGATACGCAGTATTTT.

V is TRBV20-1 and J is TRBJ2-7, with D perhaps TRBD1 (7 bases). The V gene's germline CDR1 is DFQATT and CDR2 SNEGSKA (reference sequence). The CDR3 is made up of 11 amino acids. The V and J ends lost 3 bases and 7 bases respectively, with 10 bases between them. The CDR3, as DNA: TGCAGTGCTAGCAGGGGGAGGGAGCAGTACTTC. Its translation: CSASRGREQYF.

The chain combines TRBV4-1 with TRBJ1-2, with unresolved D. CDR3 length: 12 amino acids. V lost 1 base to trimming and J lost 7 bases, with 7 bases between them. CDR1 and CDR2 (germline): MGHRA, YSYEKL. In nucleotides, the CDR3 is TGCGCCAGCAGCCAAGGAGGAAGTGGCTACACCTTC. It encodes CASSQGGSGYTF.

This chain uses TRBV14 with TRBJ2-6; 8 positions agree with TRBD1. Germline V gene data show CDR1 as SGHDN and CDR2 as FVKESK. This CDR3 region has 15 residues. J lost 3 bases, V lost 4 bases, and 2 bases had no gene match. The CDR3 DNA reads TGTGCCAGCAGCCGACAGGGGTTTGGGGCCAACGTCCTGACTTTC. As protein: CASSRQGFGANVLTF.

V gene TRBV29-1 combines with J gene TRBJ2-1; TRBD2 matches at 9 bases. Germline V gene sequence: CDR1 SQVTM, CDR2 ANQGSEA. This CDR3 is built from 15 residues. Unmatched junction bases numbered 11, after V lost 3 bases and J lost 8 bases. The DNA of the CDR3 is TGCAGCGTTGATCGGTCGGCGGGAGGGCTGTATGAGCAGTTCTTC. Translated, it gives CSVDRSAGGLYEQFF.

V and J are TRBV7-9 and TRBJ2-7; 9 nucleotides line up with TRBD2. From germline, CDR1 is SEHNR and CDR2 FQNEAQ (reference sequence). Losses at the gene ends were 7 bases for V and 4 bases for J; bases not matched to a gene: 8. The CDR3 length is 14 residues. Here the CDR3 DNA reads TGTGCCAGCACCTCTAGCGGGGTTCTTTACGAGCAGTACTTC. Amino acids: CASTSSGVLYEQYF.

The chain recombines TRBV6-1 with TRBJ1-2; the D gene is possibly TRBD1 (5 bases). Trimming removed 5 bases from V and 6 bases from J, with 19 bases in between. The CDR3 runs 15 residues. The V gene's germline CDR1 is MNHNS and CDR2 SASEGT. The CDR3 nucleotides are TGTGCCAGCAGTTTAACTCGACAGAACTCAAATGGCTACACCTTC. Translated: CASSLTRQNSNGYTF.

The chain links TRBV6-4 to TRBJ2-3; 10 nucleotides align to TRBD2. Per germline, CDR1 MRHNA and CDR2 SNTAGT. V lost 8 bases to trimming and J lost 5 bases; unmatched junction nucleotides: 7. The CDR3 contains 14 residues. The CDR3 DNA follows: TGTGCCAGCGGAAGCGGGGGGGCTTTAGATACGCAGTATTTT. Translated: CASGSGGALDTQYF.

The chain combines TRBV29-1 with TRBJ1-3, with 9 bases aligning to TRBD1. J lost 3 bases, V lost 6 bases, and 6 bases had no gene match. CDR1 SQVTM and CDR2 ANQGSEA come from the germline V gene. The CDR3 has 14 amino acids. CDR3 nucleotide sequence: TGCAGCGTCAAGACAGGGGGGGTTGGAAACACCATATATTTT. Translation: CSVKTGGVGNTIYF.

CDR3 DNA: TGTGCCAGCAGCCTGACAATACAAACAACCTCCTACGAGCAGTACTTC. Translated, it gives CASSLTIQTTSYEQYF. V is TRBV27 and J is TRBJ2-7; D uncertain. CDR1 is MNHEY, CDR2 SMNVEV, per germline (reference sequence). CDR3 length equals 16 residues. V shed 6 bases and J shed 0 bases, with 18 bases lying between them.

This rearrangement joins TRBV11-3 to TRBJ2-1, with 7 bases identical to TRBD1. Looked up from germline, CDR1 is SGHNT and CDR2 is YENEEA. Germline trimming cut 4 bases from V and 6 bases from J; bases unmatched to any gene: 3. This CDR3 is built from 13 residues. CDR3 sequence: CASSSGQANEQFF. CDR3 in DNA: TGTGCCAGCAGCTCCGGACAGGCCAATGAGCAGTTCTTC.

This clone turned up a few times. This chain links TRBV2 with TRBJ1-5, with D possibly TRBD1 on 5 matching bases. Trimming shortened V by 6 bases and J by 2 bases, and 14 bases separated the two germline ends. Germline V gene sequence: CDR1 SNHLY, CDR2 FYNNEI. CDR3 length: 15 residues. CDR3 loop: CASSNQGVGNQPQHF. Here the CDR3 DNA reads TGTGCCAGCAGCAACCAGGGAGTTGGCAATCAGCCCCAGCATTTT.

The chain has TRBV15 and TRBJ2-1; 7 bases are a match to TRBD1. Germline V gene data show CDR1 as LNHNV and CDR2 as YYDKDF (reference sequence). J gave up 2 bases and V 5 bases, and 9 bases lay outside the gene matches. The CDR3 is 16 residues long. Here the CDR3 DNA reads TGTGCCACCAGCGCACACAGGGGAAGGACCTACAATGAGCAGTTCTTC. Its protein product is CATSAHRGRTYNEQFF.

The CDR3 coding sequence is TGCGCCAGCAGCTCACTAACAGCCGGGACAGACAATGAGCAGTTCTTC. Its protein is CASSSLTAGTDNEQFF. The chain combines TRBV5-1 with TRBJ2-1; 7 bases align to TRBD1. The CDR3 runs 16 residues. Trimming cost V 3 bases and J 5 bases; bases outside gene matches: 11. CDR1 is SGHRS, CDR2 YFSETQ, per germline.

The chain is built from TRBV7-2 and TRBJ1-5; no clear D gene. Per the germline V gene, CDR1 is SGHTA and CDR2 is FQGNSA. CDR3 length: 13 residues. V lost 0 bases, J lost 6 bases, and 6 bases lay in between. CDR3 DNA sequence: TGTGCCAGCAGCTTAGCACCTGGTCAGCCCCAGCATTTT. It encodes CASSLAPGQPQHF.

The chain links TRBV18 to TRBJ2-3, with TRBD2 matching over 7 bases. Germline lookup yields CDR1 KGHSH and CDR2 LQKENI. The CDR3 is 16 amino acids. Trimming removed 5 bases from V and 1 base from J; junction bases left unmatched: 9. The CDR3 DNA sequence: TGTGCCAGCTCAACAGTGCGGGGGAGGGGCACAGATACGCAGTATTTT. As protein: CASSTVRGRGTDTQYF.

This chain joins TRBV5-1 and TRBJ1-4, with D maybe TRBD1 (6 bases). The V and J ends lost 0 bases and 5 bases respectively, with 11 bases between them. Germline CDR1 is SGHRS and CDR2 is YFSETQ. There are 15 residues in the CDR3. In nucleotides, the CDR3 is TGCGCCAGCAGCTTGGCTGGGACACAGAATGAAAAACTGTTTTTT. Protein: CASSLAGTQNEKLFF.

V usage is TRBV4-2 and J usage is TRBJ1-3, with TRBD1 matching over 9 bases. There are 16 residues in the CDR3. Germline V gene data show CDR1 as LGHNA and CDR2 as YNFKEQ. V lost 1 base to trimming and J lost 7 bases; unmatched junction nucleotides: 8. In DNA, the CDR3 is TGTGCCAGCAGCCAAGGAGTACAGGGGGCGCGTAACACCATATATTTT. It is translated as CASSQGVQGARNTIYF.

The chain has TRBV7-9 and TRBJ1-2, with 8 bases fitting TRBD1. CDR1 is SEHNR, CDR2 FQNEAQ, per germline (reference sequence). The CDR3 loop spans 15 amino acids. Losses at the gene ends were 1 base for V and 5 bases for J; bases not matched to a gene: 6. The CDR3 loop is CASSLDGQGGYGYTF. CDR3 coding DNA: TGTGCCAGCAGCTTAGACGGACAGGGTGGGTATGGCTACACCTTC.